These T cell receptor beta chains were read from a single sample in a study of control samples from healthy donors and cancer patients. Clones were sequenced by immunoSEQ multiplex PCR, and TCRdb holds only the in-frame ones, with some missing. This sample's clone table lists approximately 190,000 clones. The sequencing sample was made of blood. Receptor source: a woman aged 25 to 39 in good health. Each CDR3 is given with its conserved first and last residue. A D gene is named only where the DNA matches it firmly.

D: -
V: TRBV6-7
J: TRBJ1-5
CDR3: CASSYPTGGNQPQHF
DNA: TGTGCCAGCAGTTATCCGACAGGAGGCAATCAGCCCCAGCATTTT

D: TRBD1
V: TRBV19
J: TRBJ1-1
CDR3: CASSLAGGTGTEAFF
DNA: TGTGCCAGTAGCCTTGCGGGGGGGACAGGCACTGAAGCTTTCTTT

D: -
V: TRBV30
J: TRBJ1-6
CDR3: CAWSVLGGQRGNSPLHF
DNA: TGTGCCTGGAGTGTACTTGGCGGCCAGCGGGGGAATTCACCCCTCCACTTT

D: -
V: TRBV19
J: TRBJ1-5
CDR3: CASSIHRGGGQPQHF
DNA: TGTGCCAGTAGTATCCATCGGGGTGGGGGTCAGCCCCAGCATTTT

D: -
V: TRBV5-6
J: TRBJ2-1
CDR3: CASSFVSASEQFF
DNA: TGTGCCAGCAGCTTTGTTAGCGCCAGTGAGCAGTTCTTC

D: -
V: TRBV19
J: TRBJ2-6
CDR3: CASSSSGANVLTF
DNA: TGTGCCAGTAGTAGCTCTGGGGCCAACGTCCTGACTTTC

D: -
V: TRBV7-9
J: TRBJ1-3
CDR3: CASSKDRDTIYF
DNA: TGTGCCAGCAGCAAAGACCGTGACACCATATATTTT

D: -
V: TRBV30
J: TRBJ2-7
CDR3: CAWSVRSYEQYF
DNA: TGTGCCTGGAGTGTACGATCGTACGAGCAGTACTTC

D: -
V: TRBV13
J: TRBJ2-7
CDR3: CASSSRDNRYEQYF
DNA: TGTGCCAGCAGTTCCCGGGACAACCGCTACGAGCAGTACTTC

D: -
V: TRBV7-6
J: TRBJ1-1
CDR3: CASSLGNTDTEAFF
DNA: TGTGCCAGCAGCCTTGGAAACACGGACACTGAAGCTTTCTTT

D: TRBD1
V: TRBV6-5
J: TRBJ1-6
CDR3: CASRTGGNSPLHF
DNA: TGTGCCAGCAGGACAGGGGGTAATTCACCCCTCCACTTT